One and the same sample provided the 6 T cell receptor beta chains below, sequenced in a study of cytomegalovirus exposure and HLA in healthy donors. Both 60 Vbeta primers and 13 Jbeta primers went into the PCR. Profiling relied on immunoSEQ multiplex PCR, and the TCRdb table lists in-frame clones only, not all of them. The sample has more than 95,000 clones, around two thirds seen once. Sample: PBMCs. The receptors stem from a woman aged 40 to 50 in good health and CMV-seropositive.

The V gene is TRBV7-9, the J gene TRBJ2-7; D not certain. CDR1 is SEHNR and CDR2 is FQNEAQ in the germline V gene (reference sequence). V shed 5 bases and J shed 6 bases, with 14 bases lying between them. This CDR3 spans 13 amino acids. The CDR3 region has the DNA TGTGCCAGCAGCGTCACGACGGGTGGCGAGCAGTACTTC. This gives the protein CASSVTTGGEQYF.

This clone was seen a few times. The rearrangement links TRBV30 to TRBJ1-2, with D unclear. The ends were cut back, 0 bases at V and 0 bases at J, with 11 bases in the middle. The CDR3 spans 15 residues. Germline V gene sequence: CDR1 GTSNPN, CDR2 SVGIG (reference sequence). The CDR3 protein is CAWSVRRTPNYGYTF. CDR3 nucleotide sequence: TGTGCCTGGAGTGTGAGAAGAACTCCTAACTATGGCTACACCTTC.

Here the CDR3 DNA reads TGTGCCAGCAGCTTGGGCGGGGGCCGTTTCGAGCAGTACTTC. The encoded protein is CASSLGGGRFEQYF. The chain recombines TRBV5-4 with TRBJ2-7, with a possible D match to TRBD2 (7 bases). Per germline, CDR1 SGHNT and CDR2 YYREEE (reference sequence). The CDR3 extends over 14 amino acids. Trimming cost V 0 bases and J 6 bases, with 13 bases left between them.

The J gene is TRBJ2-7, the V gene TRBV2; 10 bases align to TRBD2. The V gene's germline CDR1 is SNHLY and CDR2 FYNNEI. The CDR3 is 16 amino acids. V dropped 1 base and J dropped 1; count of bases not matched to a gene: 4. The CDR3 spells CASSEGSSGSSYEQYF. The CDR3 bases are TGTGCCAGCAGTGAAGGTTCTAGCGGGAGTTCCTACGAGCAGTACTTC.

This clone was observed a handful of times. J is TRBJ2-5 and V is TRBV27; TRBD2 is a possible D gene (5 bases). The CDR3 spans 14 residues. The germline CDR1 and CDR2 sequences are MNHEY and SMNVEV (reference sequence). V dropped 5 bases and J dropped 5 bases, with 15 bases sitting between them. CDR3 sequence reads: CASSPYGGLETQYF. In DNA form, the CDR3 reads TGTGCCAGCAGTCCTTACGGAGGACTCGAGACCCAGTACTTC.

The chain employs TRBV7-6 and TRBJ2-2, with D tentatively TRBD2 (5 bases). Trimming left V 0 bases short and J 0 bases short, with 11 bases between. The CDR3 runs 17 residues. Germline lookup yields CDR1 SGHVS and CDR2 FNYEAQ. CDR3 bases: TGTGCCAGCAGCTTAGCGGTGCTAGCATCGAACACCGGGGAGCTGTTTTTT. It codes for CASSLAVLASNTGELFF.